This TCR beta chain was captured by sequencing in a study of regulatory T cells in long-lasting Graves disease. The CDR3 runs 15 residues. Germline V gene lookup returns CDR1 SEHNR and CDR2 FQNEAQ (reference sequence). Germline trimming cut 3 bases from V and 5 bases from J; bases unmatched to any gene: 8. HTBI primers from iRepertoire and Arm-PCR of CDR3 regions yielded the TCR beta libraries. TCRdb independently ran MiXCR on the multiplex PCR reads; one entry per CDR3 protein. The data show 700,000 or so distinct CDR3 sequences, with 25% to 35% seen just once and 42% held by the top ten. Time point of the sample: persistent/refractory GD, antithyroid drugs over 5 years with positive TRAb. RNA isolated from PBMCs was used to make the TCR library. Points from the study as a whole: Small numbers of samples may have cut accuracy. Among the persistent patients, roughly 2,500 public clonotypes were shared, more than the roughly 970 shared among new patients. Patients with persistent disease showed a bias toward TRBV28, TRBJ1-2 and TRBJ2-5. Compared with new cases, persistent Graves' patients showed reduced TCR diversity.

A note on this clonotype: Its antigen remains unknown.

The source was peripheral blood mononuclear cells (PBMCs), collected when the disease was refractory, from a patient treated with antithyroid drugs. This TCR came from a female donor with Graves disease. The chain recombines TRBV7-9 with TRBJ2-7; 9 nucleotides match TRBD1. The CDR3 loop is CASSFSAGQGNEQYF. The CDR3 DNA reads as TGTGCCAGCAGCTTTTCGGCGGGACAGGGCAACGAGCAGTACTTC.